Included here is one T cell receptor beta chain sequence, with context. This clonotype was recorded at least ten times. The antigen this receptor binds is unknown. It has no much larger one-base neighbor in the sample; base qualities were not kept. The germline V gene gives CDR1 as LGHNA and CDR2 as YNFKEQ. Its CDR3 holds 14 amino acids, cysteine through phenylalanine. The DNA shown is the 42-base CDR3, in frame from base 1. Trimming leaves V shorter by 4 bases and J shorter by 7 bases, with the junction holding 8 bases beyond the gene matches. This record belongs to a study of low-dose radiotherapy and immunotherapy resistance in tumors (dated by TCRdb to 2022 to 2024). About the study as a whole: In Cohort 1, each fraction delivered 0.5 Gy every 2 weeks, and the prescribed total PTV dose was 6.5 Gy. Cohort 2 received 1 Gy per fraction every two weeks, with a total of 13 Gy over 26 weeks. Patients were given nivolumab as a 240 mg flat dose every two weeks and ipilimumab at 1 mg/kg every six weeks, with both drugs delivered intravenously. Intravenous cyclophosphamide at 200 mg/m2 was administered every two weeks, one day ahead of each radiation and immunotherapy administration. Aspirin 300 mg was taken orally once daily by patients for four cycles, starting on cycle 1 day 1. No randomization into treatment groups was done for the people taking part in the trial. Eight patients were included in the translational analysis, namely three from the first dose cohort plus the first five from the second dose cohort.

The time point label, as the study defines it: before trial treatment. The donors came from RACIN, which was a single-arm phase I dose-escalation trial that paired nivolumab and ipilimumab with aspirin, low-dose cyclophosphamide and low-dose radiotherapy. Eligible patients had advanced, TIL-negative solid tumors. To make first-strand cDNA, Superscript III was used along with a set of TRAV- and TRBV-specific primers so that both the TCRalpha and TCRbeta chains were covered. TCRs were amplified for 20 PCR cycles with Phusion, using a constant-region primer paired with the adapter attached to the V primers. The isolated mRNA was amplified using the MessageAmp II aRNA Amplification Kit, with in vitro transcription performed for roughly 15 hours at 37 degrees C. mRNA for TCR sequencing was isolated with the Dynabeads mRNA DIRECT Purification Kit. Indexed Illumina adapters were added in a second Phusion PCR of around 27 cycles, and the PCR products were purified with AMPure XP beads. TCRalpha and TCRbeta libraries were deep-sequenced on an Illumina MiniSeq instrument. Per the authors' processing: Using custom Perl scripts, TCR sequences encoding the same protein were pooled, out-of-frame sequences were removed, and the abundance of each clonotype was computed. Any TCR sequence supported by only a single read was excluded from analysis. Repertoire metrics included Shannon entropy, Gini index, clonality, richness, and frequency of TCRs shared between repertoires. TCRdb handled the public reads itself, with Q25 trimming in fastp and clone calling in MiXCR, and kept productive beta chains. For every CDR3 protein sequence, its rows merge into one entry that carries the most common genes and DNA. The V and J calls reflect TCRdb's pipeline rather than the authors' work. The sample table contains 85,000 to 95,000 distinct CDR3 sequences; only one count was recorded for 9.4% of them. The ten largest clones add up to approximately 0.98% of the sample.

Sequenced material: PBMCs, taken before treatment. This sequence originates from a male donor with prostate cancer. The sequence joins TRBV4-2 to TRBJ1-2; TRBD1 fits 8 bases in the junction. The CDR3 protein sequence reads: CASSPGQAGGGYTF. The nucleotide sequence reads as follows: TGTGCCAGCAGCCCGGGACAGGCTGGAGGTGGCTACACCTTC.